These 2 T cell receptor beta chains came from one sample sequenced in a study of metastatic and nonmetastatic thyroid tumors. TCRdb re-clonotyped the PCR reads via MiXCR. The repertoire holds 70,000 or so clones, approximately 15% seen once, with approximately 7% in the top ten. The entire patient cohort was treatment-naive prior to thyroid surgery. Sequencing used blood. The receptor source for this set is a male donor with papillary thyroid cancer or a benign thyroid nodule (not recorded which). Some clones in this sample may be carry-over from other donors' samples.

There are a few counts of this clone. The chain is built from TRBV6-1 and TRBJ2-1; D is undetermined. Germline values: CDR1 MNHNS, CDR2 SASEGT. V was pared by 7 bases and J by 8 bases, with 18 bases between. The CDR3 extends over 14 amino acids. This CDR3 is CASIPGSLADEQFF. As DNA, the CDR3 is TGTGCCAGCATTCCCGGGTCCCTGGCGGATGAGCAGTTCTTC.

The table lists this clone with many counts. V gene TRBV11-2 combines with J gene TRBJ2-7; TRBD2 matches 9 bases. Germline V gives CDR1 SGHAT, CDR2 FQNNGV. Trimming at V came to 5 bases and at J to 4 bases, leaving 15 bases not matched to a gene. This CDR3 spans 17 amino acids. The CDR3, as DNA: TGTGCCAGCAGCCTAAGAATTAGCGGGAGTAAGGCGTACGAGCAGTACTTC. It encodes CASSLRISGSKAYEQYF.